This TCR beta chain is drawn from a study of T cell changes during pregnancy in multiple sclerosis. Assay used: immunoSEQ multiplex PCR; TCRdb lists only in-frame clones, some missing. This table has about 57,000 clones, 92% appearing once. The sample was CD4+ T cells from peripheral blood mononuclear cells, taken in the second trimester of pregnancy. The TCR originated in a female donor with multiple sclerosis, enrolled in a pregnancy study.

The CDR3 protein is CASSRGQGEGTDTQYF. The DNA for the CDR3 is TGTGCCAGCAGTAGAGGACAGGGTGAGGGCACAGATACGCAGTATTTT. The chain combines TRBV25-1 with TRBJ2-3; 8 nucleotides agree with TRBD1. Trimming removed 5 bases from V and 1 base from J; junction bases left unmatched: 8. The germline V gene encodes CDR1 MGHDK and CDR2 SYGVNS. This CDR3 has 16 amino acids.